The rows below give T cell receptor beta chains drawn from one sample of a study of cytomegalovirus exposure and HLA in healthy donors. Sequenced by immunoSEQ multiplex PCR; TCRdb stores in-frame clones only, minus some. Of about 160,000 clones detected, approximately 79% appear once; the ten largest clones hold under 2.5%. The sample comprised PBMCs. Receptors originate from a man in his forties or fifties in good health and CMV-seronegative. CDR3s include the opening cysteine and the closing phenylalanine or tryptophan. Fields, in order: clone size, V gene, J gene, D gene, CDR3 DNA, CDR3 protein. The D gene is left open where the match is weak. Size values are once, few and many counts, or a class for expanded clones, and some rows have none.

.	TRBV11-1	TRBJ2-4	.	TGTGCCAGCAGCTTAGTAGGGCAGGGGGCCAAAAACATTCAGTACTTC	CASSLVGQGAKNIQYF
.	TRBV6-5	TRBJ2-7	TRBD1	TGTGCCAGTTGCCGGGACAGGGGGCACGAGCAGTACTTC	CASCRDRGHEQYF
.	TRBV5-5	TRBJ1-2	.	TGTGCCAGCAGCTTTGCCGTTCGGGGATATGGCTACACCTTC	CASSFAVRGYGYTF
.	TRBV5-1	TRBJ2-3	.	TGCGCCAGCAGCTTGGGACAGTTAGGCACAGATACGCAGTATTTT	CASSLGQLGTDTQYF
.	TRBV6-6	TRBJ2-1	.	TGTGCCAGCAGTTATCTGAGCTCCTACAATGAGCAGTTCTTC	CASSYLSSYNEQFF
.	TRBV6-5	TRBJ2-2	.	TGTGCCAGCAGAGGAGGCGGGAACACCGGGGAGCTGTTTTTT	CASRGGGNTGELFF
once	TRBV10-1	TRBJ2-7	TRBD1	TGCGCCAGCAAAACAGGGGCGTCCTACGAGCAGTACTTC	CASKTGASYEQYF
.	TRBV7-2	TRBJ2-1	.	TGTGCCAGCAGCTTAGACGGCTCCTACAATGAGCAGTTCTTC	CASSLDGSYNEQFF
.	TRBV7-2	TRBJ2-7	TRBD2	TGTGCCAGCAGCTCCCGGGGTACTAGCGGGGCTTACGAGCAGTACTTC	CASSSRGTSGAYEQYF
once	TRBV5-4	TRBJ2-5	.	TGTGCCAGCAGCTTGGGAGGGAGTAAAGAGACCCAGTACTTC	CASSLGGSKETQYF
.	TRBV7-2	TRBJ2-7	.	TGTGCCAGCAGCTTAAGCGTCGCGGGGGCCCCCTACGAGCAGTACTTC	CASSLSVAGAPYEQYF
.	TRBV25-1	TRBJ1-1	TRBD1	TGTGCCAGTTCGCCCCGCCGGACAGGGGGGAGGGCTGAAGCTTTCTTT	CASSPRRTGGRAEAFF
.	TRBV28	TRBJ1-2	TRBD1	TGTGCCAGTTGGGGACAGGGGGCTCACTATGGCTACACCTTC	CASWGQGAHYGYTF
.	TRBV5-1	TRBJ2-5	TRBD2	TGCGCCAGCAGCTTAGGAGTGACTAGCGGACAAGAGACCCAGTACTTC	CASSLGVTSGQETQYF
.	TRBV28	TRBJ2-7	.	TGTGCCAGCAGTGGATTAGCGGTCCCCTACGAGCAGTACTTC	CASSGLAVPYEQYF
.	TRBV7-2	TRBJ2-7	.	TGTGCCAGCAGCTTCTACAGAGCCTACGAGCAGTACTTC	CASSFYRAYEQYF
.	TRBV27	TRBJ1-1	TRBD1	TGTGCCAGCAGTGGAAACAGGGGGTTAAGGGCTTTCTTT	CASSGNRGLRAFF
.	TRBV14	TRBJ2-7	TRBD2	TGTGCCAGCAGCCAAAGATTGGGGTCTAGCGGGAGGAAACCCTACGAGCAGTACTTC	CASSQRLGSSGRKPYEQYF
once	TRBV30	TRBJ2-5	.	TGTGCCTGGAGTAAACAGGGTAAAGAGACCCAGTACTTC	CAWSKQGKETQYF
.	TRBV28	TRBJ2-3	TRBD1	TGTGCCAGCTTGCCCCCGGGACAGGGTAATACAGATACGCAGTATTTT	CASLPPGQGNTDTQYF
.	TRBV5-1	TRBJ2-3	.	TGCGCCAGCCCCCGCCGGGGGACAGTAAACACAGATACGCAGTATTTT	CASPRRGTVNTDTQYF
.	TRBV10-3	TRBJ2-7	.	TGTGCCATCAGTCAAAAGACAGGTGCCTACGAGCAGTACTTC	CAISQKTGAYEQYF
.	TRBV4-1	TRBJ2-5	TRBD1	TGCGCCAGCAGCCAAGAAGGGACAGGGAAAGAGACCCAGTACTTC	CASSQEGTGKETQYF
once	TRBV23-1	TRBJ2-2	TRBD1	TGCGCCAGCAGTCAATACGACAGGGGTGGCGGGGAGCTGTTTTTT	CASSQYDRGGGELFF
.	TRBV18	TRBJ1-4	.	TGTGCCAGCTCCGGGGCTAATGAAAAACTGTTTTTT	CASSGANEKLFF
.	TRBV5-4	TRBJ2-5	.	TGTGCCAGCAGCTTGATCGGGGTACAAGAGACCCAGTACTTC	CASSLIGVQETQYF
.	TRBV6-6	TRBJ2-7	TRBD1	TGTGCCAGCAGTTTCGCGACAGGGGGAAACGAGCAGTACTTC	CASSFATGGNEQYF
.	TRBV5-1	TRBJ2-7	TRBD2	TGCGCCAGCAGCTCGGGACTAGCGGAGACGAGCTCCTACGAGCAGTACTTC	CASSSGLAETSSYEQYF
.	TRBV28	TRBJ1-2	TRBD1	TGTGCCAGCAGCCCGGGACAGGGAGGCGGCTACACCTTC	CASSPGQGGGYTF
.	TRBV19	TRBJ2-1	TRBD2	TGTGCCAGTAGGACTAGCGGGAGCTACAATGAGCAGTTCTTC	CASRTSGSYNEQFF
.	TRBV5-1	TRBJ2-1	.	TGCGCCAGCAGCTTTGGCGGGACCGTCAACAATGAGCAGTTCTTC	CASSFGGTVNNEQFF
.	TRBV5-6	TRBJ1-3	TRBD1	TGTGCCAGCAGCCAGGACAGGGCTGATGGAAACACCATATATTTT	CASSQDRADGNTIYF
.	TRBV19	TRBJ1-5	.	TGTGCCTCTCGAGGGCGAGACAATCAGCCCCAGCATTTT	CASRGRDNQPQHF
once	TRBV7-9	TRBJ1-4	.	TGTGCCAGCAGCTCCGAGGGAAGTAATGAAAAACTGTTTTTT	CASSSEGSNEKLFF
.	TRBV10-3	TRBJ1-5	.	TGTGCCATCCGGAGCGGGGCCAATCAGCCCCAGCATTTT	CAIRSGANQPQHF
.	TRBV6-1	TRBJ2-1	TRBD2	TGTGCCAGCAGTGAAGGGTCGTCTAGCGGGAGGGCCATCCATGAGCAGTTCTTC	CASSEGSSSGRAIHEQFF
.	TRBV19	TRBJ2-3	.	TGTGCCAGTAGTACTCAATCACTAGAGTTCGACACAGATACGCAGTATTTT	CASSTQSLEFDTDTQYF
.	TRBV18	TRBJ1-3	.	TGTGCCAGCTCACCCGGACAGATTGGAAACACCATATATTTT	CASSPGQIGNTIYF
.	TRBV11-2	TRBJ1-4	TRBD1	TGTGCCAGCAGCCACCGGGACAGGGGGATGTGGGAAAAACTGTTTTTT	CASSHRDRGMWEKLFF
.	TRBV19	TRBJ1-1	.	TGTGCCAGTAGGACTGCGGGGGCAGGGCTCGGGAGGGCTTTCTTT	CASRTAGAGLGRAFF
.	TRBV11-2	TRBJ1-2	TRBD1	TGTGCCAGCAGCTTAGCTACCGGGACAGGGGGATCTGGCTACACCTTC	CASSLATGTGGSGYTF
once	TRBV5-1	TRBJ1-1	TRBD1	TGCGCCAGCAGCCCTACAGGGGACACTGAAGCTTTCTTT	CASSPTGDTEAFF
.	TRBV30	TRBJ2-5	TRBD1	TGTGCCTGGGACAGGGGTTGGGAGACCCAGTACTTC	CAWDRGWETQYF
few	TRBV28	TRBJ2-1	TRBD2	TGTGCCGAAGGGCGAGCGGGGTACAATGAGCAGTTCTTC	CAEGRAGYNEQFF
.	TRBV5-6	TRBJ2-1	TRBD2	TGTGCCAGCAGCTCGGCCACTAGCGGGTCCTACAATGAGCAGTTCTTC	CASSSATSGSYNEQFF